These 32 T cell receptor beta chains were all obtained from the same sample, sequenced in a study of Graves' ophthalmopathy and Graves' hyperthyroidism. The authors amplified TCR beta CDR3 regions, and they did so from RNA transcripts for repertoire sequencing. Second-round multiplex PCR followed a first-round RT-PCR using HTBI primers. MiXCR, run by TCRdb on the multiplex PCR reads, gives a single entry per CDR3 protein. The repertoire holds around 1,000,000 distinct CDR3 sequences, with roughly 35% as singletons. The sample comprised peripheral blood or thyroid tissue (not recorded which). Receptors originate from an adult man with Graves' hyperthyroidism.

This clonotype occurred a few times. The chain uses TRBV6-5 and TRBJ1-2, with D possibly matching TRBD1 (5 bases). CDR3 length: 13 amino acids. CDR1 is MNHEY, CDR2 SVGAGI, per germline. The germline V and J ends were trimmed by 1 base and 7 bases, with 10 bases remaining between them. This chain's CDR3 is CASSYLGEGGYTF. In DNA, the CDR3 is TGTGCCAGCAGTTACTTGGGGGAGGGTGGCTACACCTTC.

The chain links TRBV6-5 to TRBJ2-7; 10 bases are a match to TRBD1. Germline CDR1 reads MNHEY; CDR2 reads SVGAGI. Trimming removed 5 bases from V and 6 bases from J; junction bases left unmatched: 13. The CDR3 is made up of 16 amino acids. The CDR3: CASSAQTGGDSSEQYF. The CDR3 DNA is TGTGCCAGCAGTGCCCAGACAGGGGGCGACTCTTCCGAGCAGTACTTC.

In this sample, this clonotype turned up many times. The chain recombines TRBV10-2 with TRBJ2-7; D is unclear. With 6 bases removed from V and 3 bases from J, the gap between germline ends came to 12 bases. The germline V gene has CDR1 WSHSY and CDR2 SAAADI. The CDR3 loop spans 13 amino acids. The CDR3, as DNA: TGCGCCAGCAGACCTTCGGTCTACTACGAGCAGTACTTC. Its protein product is CASRPSVYYEQYF.

The chain joins TRBV11-2 to TRBJ1-1; D is perhaps TRBD1 (5 bases). Germline V gene sequence: CDR1 SGHAT, CDR2 FQNNGV. V was pared by 3 bases and J by 0 bases, with 14 bases between. The CDR3 is 16 amino acids. This CDR3 reads CASSLNLGRMNTEAFF. CDR3 DNA sequence: TGTGCCAGCAGCTTGAATCTGGGACGGATGAACACTGAAGCTTTCTTT. Variable domain in full (rest from reference TRBV11-2 and TRBJ1-1): EAGVAQSPRYKIIEKRQSVAFWCNPISGHATLYWYQQILGQGPKLLIQFQNNGVVDDSQLPKDRFSAERLKGVDSTLKIQPAKLEDSAVYLCASSLNLGRMNTEAFFGQGTRLTVV.

This clonotype has at least ten counts. This chain joins TRBV5-6 and TRBJ1-5; D is unresolved. CDR1 SGHDT and CDR2 YYEEEE come from the germline V gene. V was trimmed by 6 bases and J by 6 bases, leaving 4 bases between them. CDR3 length: 10 residues. The CDR3 region has the DNA TGTGCCAGCACTTTTCAGCCCCAGCATTTT. Amino acids: CASTFQPQHF.

This clonotype came up many times. The chain employs TRBV7-8 and TRBJ1-2, with D hard to call. Germline assignment: CDR1 SGHVS and CDR2 FQNEAQ. V lost 2 bases and J lost 5, with 12 bases in between. This CDR3 region has 14 residues. The CDR3 region is CASSLSRTVYGYTF. Written as DNA, the CDR3 is TGTGCCAGCAGCTTATCCCGGACGGTGTATGGCTACACCTTC.

Turning to this clonotype: This may be a read error: a much more frequent sequence differs by one nucleotide. The V gene is TRBV20-1, the J gene TRBJ1-3; 10 bases line up with TRBD1. The CDR3 spans 14 residues. Germline CDR1 reads DFQATT; CDR2 reads SNEGSKA (reference sequence). The CDR3 sequence is CSADRGLGGNTMYF. The DNA of the CDR3 is TGCAGTGCAGACAGGGGGCTGGGTGGAAACACCATGTATTTT.

This clonotype was observed a few times. This sequence joins TRBV7-2 and TRBJ1-5, with TRBD1 as a possible D gene (5 bases). V was shortened by 1 base and J by 2 bases, with 15 bases between the two germline ends. CDR1 SGHTA and CDR2 FQGNSA come from the germline V gene. The CDR3 extends over 17 amino acids. The CDR3 loop is CASSLGFPGDGNQPQHF. In nucleotides, the CDR3 is TGTGCCAGCAGCTTAGGATTTCCGGGGGACGGCAATCAGCCCCAGCATTTT.

In its sample, this clonotype was seen a few times. The chain uses TRBV9 and TRBJ1-2; TRBD1 is a possible D gene (5 bases). V lost 1 base to trimming and J lost 3 bases, with 16 bases between them. The CDR3 loop spans 16 amino acids. Germline V CDR1 and CDR2: SGDLS, YYNGEE. CDR3 in DNA: TGTGCCAGCAGCGTAACGGGGGGAAGAGGAGACTATGGCTACACCTTC. This sequence encodes CASSVTGGRGDYGYTF.

The chain uses TRBV29-1 and TRBJ2-7, with D perhaps TRBD1 (7 bases). V gave up 4 bases and J gave up 7 bases, with 17 bases separating them. The V gene's germline CDR1 is SQVTM and CDR2 ANQGSEA. CDR3 length: 13 residues. The CDR3 DNA is TGCAGCGTTGTCGTCGGGCAGGGGGGTGAGCAGTACTTC. Its protein is CSVVVGQGGEQYF.

This clonotype has a handful of counts. J is TRBJ2-7 and V is TRBV10-3; no definite D call. V lost 10 bases and J lost 0, with 19 bases in between. This CDR3 region has 15 residues. The germline gives CDR1 ENHRY, CDR2 SYGVKD. CDR3 amino acids: CASKMGQPSSYEQYF. DNA of the CDR3: TGTGCCAGCAAAATGGGCCAGCCGAGCTCCTACGAGCAGTACTTC.

This clonotype was observed many times. This chain joins TRBV10-3 and TRBJ2-7; D unclear. This CDR3 contains 18 residues. Trimming pared 4 bases from V and 4 bases from J, leaving 26 bases between. Germline CDR1 reads ENHRY; CDR2 reads SYGVKD. The CDR3 region is CAISGGMAVGNDIYEQYF. The CDR3 DNA follows: TGTGCCATCAGTGGTGGGATGGCAGTAGGGAACGATATTTACGAGCAGTACTTC.

Turning to this clonotype: It may be a read error: a sequence one base away is much more abundant. The chain links TRBV5-1 to TRBJ1-6; TRBD1 agrees at 11 bases. V gave up 3 bases and J gave up 10 bases; unmatched junction bases: 12. Germline CDR1 and CDR2: SGHRS and YFSETQ. The CDR3 extends over 17 amino acids. The CDR3 sequence is CASSSEPGQGVISPLHF. The CDR3 DNA follows: TGCGCCAGCAGCTCTGAACCGGGACAGGGGGTAATATCACCCCTCCACTTT.

This sequence joins TRBV28 and TRBJ1-4; maybe TRBD1 (6 bases). Between the trimmed V and J ends, which lost 5 bases and 7 bases, there was a span of 11 bases. The CDR3 totals 13 residues. Germline-derived CDR1 and CDR2 are MDHEN and SYDVKM. The CDR3 loop reads CASSNTGFEKLFF. CDR3 sequence (DNA): TGTGCCAGCAGTAATACAGGGTTTGAAAAACTGTTTTTT.

In this sample, this clonotype turned up many times. The chain is built from TRBV7-8 and TRBJ2-7, with 7 bases identical to TRBD2. CDR3 length equals 16 residues. The trim removed 3 bases at V and 3 bases at J, leaving 11 bases unmatched. Per the germline V gene, CDR1 is SGHVS and CDR2 is FQNEAQ. CDR3: CASSFERGGRGYEQYF. The CDR3 bases are TGTGCCAGCAGCTTCGAGCGCGGGGGAAGGGGCTACGAGCAGTACTTC.

V gene TRBV4-1 combines with J gene TRBJ1-1, with TRBD1 identical over 7 bases. With V trimmed by 5 bases and J by 4 bases, 7 bases remained unmatched. The length of the CDR3 is 14 residues. The germline V gene has CDR1 MGHRA and CDR2 YSYEKL. The CDR3 coding sequence is TGCGCCAGCAGCGGGGGGCCAGGGGGCACTGAAGCTTTCTTT. This translates into CASSGGPGGTEAFF.

This clonotype was seen a single time. This chain connects TRBV7-9 to TRBJ2-7, with 7 bases aligning to TRBD1. CDR3 length: 14 residues. Germline lookup yields CDR1 SEHNR and CDR2 FQNEAQ (reference sequence). After removal of 1 base from V and 7 bases from J, the junction contained 7 bases not matched to a gene. The CDR3 reads CASSLGQGNNEQYF. CDR3 in DNA: TGTGCCAGCAGCTTAGGACAGGGAAACAATGAGCAGTACTTC. The complete variable domain, with remaining parts taken from reference TRBV7-9 and TRBJ2-7, reads DTGVSQNPRHKITKRGQNVTFRCDPISEHNRLYWYRQTLGQGPEFLTYFQNEAQLEKSRLLSDRFSAERPKGSFSTLEIQRTEQGDSAMYLCASSLGQGNNEQYFGPGTRLTVT.

V is TRBV28 and J is TRBJ2-2; D is unclear. The V gene's germline CDR1 is MDHEN and CDR2 SYDVKM. The CDR3 spans 13 residues. The V and J ends lost 8 bases and 8 bases respectively, with 15 bases between them. CDR3 residues: CASAAGHLGELFF. In nucleotides, the CDR3 is TGTGCCAGCGCGGCAGGCCATCTAGGGGAGCTGTTTTTT.

This clonotype was counted many times. The rearrangement joins TRBV19 to TRBJ1-1; D is uncertain. This CDR3 contains 15 residues. Germline assignment: CDR1 LNHDA and CDR2 SQIVND (reference sequence). The V gene lost 10 bases and the J gene lost 0 bases, with 18 bases spanning the gap. Written as DNA, the CDR3 is TGTGCCACCGCGGTTTCAGCTGACATGAACACTGAAGCTTTCTTT. Its protein is CATAVSADMNTEAFF.

A note on this clonotype: The junction departs from the called germline gene at one end, perhaps through a read error. The chain combines TRBV7-8 with TRBJ2-7; D is possibly TRBD2 (5 bases). Germline V lookup: CDR1 SGHVS, CDR2 FQNEAQ. The CDR3 sequence is 15 residues long. The DNA of the CDR3 is TGTGCCAGCAGCTTAGTCGTCGGAGGAACCGGGGAGCTGTACTTC. Its translation is CASSLVVGGTGELYF.

This chain connects TRBV10-2 to TRBJ1-1, with no clear D. With 2 bases removed from V and 6 bases from J, the gap between germline ends came to 10 bases. Looked up from germline, CDR1 is WSHSY and CDR2 is SAAADI. CDR3 size: 13 residues. The CDR3 coding sequence is TGCGCCAGCAGTGAGGACGGCATATCTGAAGCTTTCTTT. Protein sequence: CASSEDGISEAFF.

The chain joins TRBV5-1 to TRBJ2-7; the match to TRBD2 covers 8 bases. With V trimmed by 5 bases and J by 4 bases, 8 bases remained unmatched. The CDR3 sequence is 14 residues long. Germline V gene sequence: CDR1 SGHRS, CDR2 YFSETQ. The CDR3 sequence is CASRLSGRRYEQYF. CDR3 nucleotides: TGCGCCAGCAGACTGAGCGGGAGAAGGTACGAGCAGTACTTC.

The V and J genes are TRBV29-1 and TRBJ2-7; 9 nucleotides line up with TRBD1. V lost 7 bases and J lost 6; bases outside the gene matches: 10. CDR3 size: 13 residues. Germline V lookup: CDR1 SQVTM, CDR2 ANQGSEA. CDR3 DNA: TGCAGCGCCTGGGACAGGGAGCTCAGCGAGCAGTACTTC. Residues: CSAWDRELSEQYF.

The chain joins TRBV29-1 to TRBJ1-2; D gene unclear. The V end lost 8 bases, the J end lost 1 base, and 8 bases lay between the germline ends. Germline loops: CDR1 SQVTM, CDR2 ANQGSEA. This CDR3 spans 11 amino acids. The CDR3 loop reads CSHGLNYGYTF. The DNA of the CDR3 is TGCAGCCACGGGCTTAACTATGGCTACACCTTC. Filled out from reference TRBV29-1 and TRBJ1-2, the complete variable domain reads SAVISQKPSRDICQRGTSLTIQCQVDSQVTMMFWYRQQPGQSLTLIATANQGSEATYESGFVIDKFPISRPNLTFSTLTVSNMSPEDSSIYLCSHGLNYGYTFGSGTRLTVV.

Note on this clonotype: Possible read error: a much larger clone is one base away. The chain carries TRBV20-1 and TRBJ1-5, with D unresolved. Germline loops: CDR1 DFQATT, CDR2 SNEGSKA (reference sequence). Trimming left V 0 bases short and J 5 bases short, with 11 bases between. The CDR3 length is 14 residues. CDR3 loop: CSARESGRDQPQHF. The CDR3 DNA reads as TGCAGTGCTAGAGAATCGGGAAGGGATCAGCCCCAGCATTTT.

This clonotype came up many times. V and J are TRBV4-3 and TRBJ1-6; TRBD1 is a possible D gene (5 bases). Germline V gene lookup returns CDR1 LGHNA and CDR2 YSLEER. Trimming left V 0 bases short and J 10 bases short, with 10 bases between. The CDR3 consists of 14 residues. CDR3 nucleotides: TGCGCCAGCAGCCAAGATATAAGGGACTCACCCCTCCACTTT. Translated, it gives CASSQDIRDSPLHF.

This clonotype was detected a few times. The chain links TRBV2 to TRBJ2-5; tentative D call: TRBD2 (6 bases). The CDR3 extends over 14 amino acids. The germline V and J ends were trimmed by 5 bases and 5 bases, with 15 bases remaining between them. Germline CDR1 is SNHLY and CDR2 is FYNNEI. The CDR3 here is CASSLSGTPETQYF. In nucleotides, the CDR3 is TGTGCCAGCAGTTTATCCGGGACTCCCGAGACCCAGTACTTC.

V gene TRBV12-3 or TRBV12-4 combines with J gene TRBJ1-2, with a weak D call TRBD1 (5 bases). This CDR3 has 12 amino acids. The V end lost 9 bases, the J end lost 10 bases, and 18 bases lay between the germline ends. For the CDR3, the DNA is TGTGCCAGTACAAACGGGGGTGGTGCCTACACCTTC. It yields the protein CASTNGGGAYTF.

Note on this clonotype: A single base separates this from a much larger clone, so it may be a read error. This chain uses TRBV7-2 with TRBJ1-1; D perhaps matches TRBD1 (6 bases). CDR1 is SGHTA and CDR2 is FQGNSA in the germline V gene. The CDR3 loop spans 15 amino acids. CDR3 in amino acids: CASSLGQGLGTEASF. DNA for the CDR3: TGTGCCAGCAGCTTGGGGCAGGGGTTGGGCACTGAAGCTTCCTTT.

This clonotype was seen repeatedly, ten times or more. The chain recombines TRBV20-1 with TRBJ2-7; tentative D call: TRBD1 (6 bases). This CDR3 comprises 14 residues. V lost 0 bases and J 0 bases, leaving 9 bases between the germline ends. Germline CDR1 DFQATT, CDR2 SNEGSKA (reference sequence). CDR3 in DNA: TGCAGTGCTAGAGAGGCAGGGGCCTCCTACGAGCAGTACTTC. It encodes CSAREAGASYEQYF.

This clonotype has a count of ten or more. J is TRBJ1-1 and V is TRBV14, with 9 bases that match TRBD1. J gave up 11 bases and V 1 base, and 11 bases lay outside the gene matches. Per germline, CDR1 SGHDN and CDR2 FVKESK. The CDR3 is 15 residues long. The CDR3 loop is CASSQAHGQGKEAFF. In DNA, the CDR3 is TGTGCCAGCAGCCAAGCTCATGGACAGGGGAAAGAGGCTTTCTTT.

This clonotype has ten or more counts. This rearrangement joins TRBV29-1 to TRBJ1-1, with a weak D call TRBD1 (6 bases). The CDR3 extends over 16 amino acids. Germline V gives CDR1 SQVTM, CDR2 ANQGSEA. Trimming removed 0 bases at V and 6 bases at J, with 20 bases between. This chain's CDR3 is CSVEEALSQGRAEAFF. The CDR3 coding sequence is TGCAGCGTTGAAGAGGCGCTTTCACAGGGAAGGGCTGAAGCTTTCTTT. The full variable domain, with the rest looked up from reference TRBV29-1 and TRBJ1-1, is SAVISQKPSRDICQRGTSLTIQCQVDSQVTMMFWYRQQPGQSLTLIATANQGSEATYESGFVIDKFPISRPNLTFSTLTVSNMSPEDSSIYLCSVEEALSQGRAEAFFGQGTRLTVV.